The 6 T cell receptor beta chains listed next were all sequenced from one sample in a study of blood T cell repertoires in COVID-19. Produced via immunoSEQ multiplex PCR; TCRdb's table is partial and in-frame only. Here the sample spans about 270,000 clones, 65% to 90% being singletons. The sequenced material came from peripheral blood. The origin of the receptors is a human donor in a cohort sampled during active COVID-19.

The chain has TRBV30 and TRBJ1-1, with D perhaps TRBD1 (5 bases). The germline gives CDR1 GTSNPN, CDR2 SVGIG (reference sequence). Trimming removed 8 bases at V and 1 base at J, with 8 bases between. This CDR3 is 11 amino acids long. CDR3 sequence: CAVDRNTEAFF. In DNA form, the CDR3 reads TGTGCCGTAGACAGGAACACTGAAGCTTTCTTT.

V usage is TRBV9 and J usage is TRBJ1-4; D not resolved. This CDR3 is built from 14 residues. CDR1 is SGDLS and CDR2 is YYNGEE in the germline V gene. V was cut by 1 base and J by 11 bases, with 15 bases left in between. The CDR3 spells CASSVYLRADKLFF. The CDR3 DNA sequence: TGTGCCAGCAGCGTATACCTAAGAGCCGATAAACTGTTTTTT.

The J gene is TRBJ1-1, the V gene TRBV21-1. TRBV21-1 is flagged as a pseudogene. The CDR3 covers 15 residues. CDR3 in DNA: TGTGCCAGCAGCAAACATAGCGGAGGGGACACTGAAGCTTTCTTT. Its translation: CASSKHSGGDTEAFF.

The chain links TRBV12-3 or TRBV12-4 to TRBJ2-7; D remains ambiguous. V shed 0 bases and J shed 7 bases, with 10 bases lying between them. CDR3 length equals 13 residues. The CDR3 is CASSLALLREQYF. The CDR3 DNA reads TGTGCCAGCAGTTTAGCCCTTCTCCGGGAGCAGTACTTC.

Worth noting for this clone: One end of the junction varies from germline; a read error may be responsible. The gene calls are TRBV28 and TRBJ1-5; maybe TRBD1 (5 bases). CDR1 and CDR2 from the germline V gene are MDHEN and SYDVKM. The CDR3 runs to 11 residues. The CDR3 sequence is CASSFGRVTNF. DNA for the CDR3: TGTGCCAGCAGTTTCGGCAGGGTTACGAATTTT.

V gene TRBV30 combines with J gene TRBJ1-1; D ambiguous. Trimming cost V 2 bases and J 4 bases, with 8 bases left between them. The CDR3 is 12 amino acids. Germline V gene data show CDR1 as GTSNPN and CDR2 as SVGIG (reference sequence). DNA for the CDR3: TGTGCCTGGAGTTTTATAATCACTGAAGCTTTCTTT. This encodes CAWSFIITEAFF. Drawing the rest from reference TRBV30 and TRBJ1-1, the complete variable domain is SQTIHQWPATLVQPVGSPLSLECTVEGTSNPNLYWYRQAAGRGLQLLFYSVGIGQISSEVPQNLSASRPQDRQFILSSKKLLLSDSGFYLCAWSFIITEAFFGQGTRLTVV.